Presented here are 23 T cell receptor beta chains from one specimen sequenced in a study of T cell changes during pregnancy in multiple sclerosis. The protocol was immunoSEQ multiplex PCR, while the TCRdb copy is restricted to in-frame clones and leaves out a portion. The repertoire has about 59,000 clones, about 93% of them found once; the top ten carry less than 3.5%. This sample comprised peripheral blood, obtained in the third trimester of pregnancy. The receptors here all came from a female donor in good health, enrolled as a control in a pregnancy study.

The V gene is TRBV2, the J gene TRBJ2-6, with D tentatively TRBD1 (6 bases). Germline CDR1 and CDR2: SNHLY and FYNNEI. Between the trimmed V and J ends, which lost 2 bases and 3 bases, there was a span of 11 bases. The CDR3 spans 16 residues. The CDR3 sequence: CASSEMGAVGANVLTF. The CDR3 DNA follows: TGTGCCAGCAGTGAAATGGGGGCCGTTGGGGCCAACGTCCTGACTTTC.

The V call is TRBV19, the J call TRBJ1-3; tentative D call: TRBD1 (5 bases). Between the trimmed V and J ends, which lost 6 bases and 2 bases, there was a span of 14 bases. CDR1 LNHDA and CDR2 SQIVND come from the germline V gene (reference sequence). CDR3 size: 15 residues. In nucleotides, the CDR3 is TGTGCCAGTAGCACCCGGGGGACGGCTGGAAACACCATATATTTT. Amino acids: CASSTRGTAGNTIYF.

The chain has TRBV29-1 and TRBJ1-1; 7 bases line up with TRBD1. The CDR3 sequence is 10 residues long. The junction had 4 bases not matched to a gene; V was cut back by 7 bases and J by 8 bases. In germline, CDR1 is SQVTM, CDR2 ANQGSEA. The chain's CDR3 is CSAFRGEAFF. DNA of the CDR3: TGCAGCGCTTTCAGGGGGGAAGCTTTCTTT.

Written as DNA, the CDR3 is TGTGCCATCCTGGGGGCAGACGGCACAGATACGCAGTATTTT. Encoded protein: CAILGADGTDTQYF. The rearrangement joins TRBV6-1 to TRBJ2-3; possible D gene TRBD1, 6 bases. Germline V CDR1 and CDR2: MNHNS, SASEGT. The CDR3 loop spans 14 amino acids. V was trimmed by 10 bases and J by 1 base, leaving 15 bases between them.

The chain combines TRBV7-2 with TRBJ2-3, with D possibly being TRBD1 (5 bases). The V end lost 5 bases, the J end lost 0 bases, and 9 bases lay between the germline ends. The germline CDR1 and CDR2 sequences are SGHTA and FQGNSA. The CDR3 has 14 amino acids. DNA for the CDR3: TGTGCCAGCAGCGTCGGACAAAGCACAGATACGCAGTATTTT. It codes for CASSVGQSTDTQYF. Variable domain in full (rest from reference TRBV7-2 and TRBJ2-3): GAGVSQSPSNKVTEKGKDVELRCDPISGHTALYWYRQSLGQGLEFLIYFQGNSAPDKSGLPSDRFSAERTGGSVSTLTIQRTQQEDSAVYLCASSVGQSTDTQYFGPGTRLTVL.

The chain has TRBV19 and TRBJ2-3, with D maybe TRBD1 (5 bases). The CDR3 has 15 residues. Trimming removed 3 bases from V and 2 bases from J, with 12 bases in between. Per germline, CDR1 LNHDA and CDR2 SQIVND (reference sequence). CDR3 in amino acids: CASSMGQGITDTQYF. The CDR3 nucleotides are TGTGCCAGTAGTATGGGCCAGGGAATCACAGATACGCAGTATTTT.

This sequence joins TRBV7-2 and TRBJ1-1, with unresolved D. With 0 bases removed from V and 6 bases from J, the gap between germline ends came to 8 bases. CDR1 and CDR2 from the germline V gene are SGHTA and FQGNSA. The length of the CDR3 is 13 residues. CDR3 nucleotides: TGTGCCAGCAGCTTAGCGAGAGTAGCTGAAGCTTTCTTT. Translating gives CASSLARVAEAFF.

The CDR3 here is CASSFAGVRDTQYF. CDR3 DNA: TGCGCCAGCAGCTTCGCGGGTGTAAGGGATACGCAGTATTTT. The chain joins TRBV5-1 to TRBJ2-3, with TRBD2 as a possible D gene (5 bases). Germline lookup yields CDR1 SGHRS and CDR2 YFSETQ. The CDR3 contains 14 residues. Trimming shortened V by 2 bases and J by 6 bases, and 13 bases separated the two germline ends.

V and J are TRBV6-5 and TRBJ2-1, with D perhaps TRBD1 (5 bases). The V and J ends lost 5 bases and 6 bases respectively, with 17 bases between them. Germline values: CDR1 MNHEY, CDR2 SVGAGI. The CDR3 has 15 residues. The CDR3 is CASSPRNLGVNEQFF. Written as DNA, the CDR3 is TGTGCCAGCAGTCCCCGCAACTTAGGGGTCAATGAGCAGTTCTTC.

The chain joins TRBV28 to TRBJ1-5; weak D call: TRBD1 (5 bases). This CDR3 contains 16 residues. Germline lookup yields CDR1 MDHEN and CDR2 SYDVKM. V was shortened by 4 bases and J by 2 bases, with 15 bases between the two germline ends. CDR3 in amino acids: CASSSRQTTGNQPQHF. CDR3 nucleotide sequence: TGTGCCAGCAGTTCCCGACAGACAACGGGCAATCAGCCCCAGCATTTT.

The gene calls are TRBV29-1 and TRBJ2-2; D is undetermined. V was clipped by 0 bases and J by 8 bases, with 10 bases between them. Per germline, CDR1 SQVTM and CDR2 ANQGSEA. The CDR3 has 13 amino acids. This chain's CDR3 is CSVEDRPQGELFF. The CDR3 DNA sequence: TGCAGCGTTGAAGATCGTCCCCAGGGGGAGCTGTTTTTT.

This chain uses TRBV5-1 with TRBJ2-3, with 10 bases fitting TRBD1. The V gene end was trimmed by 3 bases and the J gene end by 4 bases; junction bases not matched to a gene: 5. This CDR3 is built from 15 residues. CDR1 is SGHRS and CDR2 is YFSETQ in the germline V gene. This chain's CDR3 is CASSSKTGGPDTQYF. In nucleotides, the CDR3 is TGCGCCAGCAGCTCCAAGACAGGGGGCCCAGATACGCAGTATTTT.

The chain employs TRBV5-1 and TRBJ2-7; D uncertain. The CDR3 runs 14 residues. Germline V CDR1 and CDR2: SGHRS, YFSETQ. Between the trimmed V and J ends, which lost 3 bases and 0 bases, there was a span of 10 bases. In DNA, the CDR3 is TGCGCCAGCAGCTCGCCCCAGGACTCCTACGAGCAGTACTTC. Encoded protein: CASSSPQDSYEQYF. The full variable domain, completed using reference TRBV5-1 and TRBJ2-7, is KAGVTQTPRYLIKTRGQQVTLSCSPISGHRSVSWYQQTPGQGLQFLFEYFSETQRNKGNFPGRFSGRQFSNSRSEMNVSTLELGDSALYLCASSSPQDSYEQYFGPGTRLTVT.

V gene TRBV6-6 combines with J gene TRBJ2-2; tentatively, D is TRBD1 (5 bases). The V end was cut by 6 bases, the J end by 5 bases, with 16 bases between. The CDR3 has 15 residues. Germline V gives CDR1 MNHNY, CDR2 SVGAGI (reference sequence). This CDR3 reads CASRDQGEETGELFF. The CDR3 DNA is TGTGCCAGCAGAGATCAGGGCGAGGAGACCGGGGAGCTGTTTTTT.

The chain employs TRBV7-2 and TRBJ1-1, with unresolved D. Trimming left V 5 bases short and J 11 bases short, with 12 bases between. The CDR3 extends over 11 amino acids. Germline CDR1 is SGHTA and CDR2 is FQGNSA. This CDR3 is CASSQLGVAFF. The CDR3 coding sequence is TGTGCCAGCAGCCAACTCGGGGTGGCTTTCTTT.

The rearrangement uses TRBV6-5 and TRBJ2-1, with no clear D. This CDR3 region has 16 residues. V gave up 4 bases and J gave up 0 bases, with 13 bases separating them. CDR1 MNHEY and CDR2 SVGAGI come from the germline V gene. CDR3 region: CASSWLTASSYNEQFF. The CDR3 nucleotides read TGTGCCAGCAGTTGGCTGACCGCTAGCTCCTACAATGAGCAGTTCTTC.

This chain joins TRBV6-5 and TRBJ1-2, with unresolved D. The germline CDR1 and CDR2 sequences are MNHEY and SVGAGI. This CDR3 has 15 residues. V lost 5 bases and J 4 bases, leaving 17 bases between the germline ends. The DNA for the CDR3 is TGTGCCAGCAGTCGACCCAAGGCAGGTAGCTATGGCTACACCTTC. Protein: CASSRPKAGSYGYTF.

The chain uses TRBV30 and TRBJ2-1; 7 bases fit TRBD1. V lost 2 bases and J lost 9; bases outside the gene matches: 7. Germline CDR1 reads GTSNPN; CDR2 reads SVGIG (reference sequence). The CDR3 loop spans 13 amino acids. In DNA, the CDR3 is TGTGCCTGGAGTCTACAGGGGATTGGTGAGCAGTTCTTC. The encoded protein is CAWSLQGIGEQFF.

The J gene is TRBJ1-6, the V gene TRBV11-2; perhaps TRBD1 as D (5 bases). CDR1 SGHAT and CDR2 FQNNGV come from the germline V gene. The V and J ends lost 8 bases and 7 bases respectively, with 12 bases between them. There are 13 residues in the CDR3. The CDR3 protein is CASARGGNSPLHF. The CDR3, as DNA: TGTGCCAGCGCTCGGGGGGGGAATTCACCCCTCCACTTT.

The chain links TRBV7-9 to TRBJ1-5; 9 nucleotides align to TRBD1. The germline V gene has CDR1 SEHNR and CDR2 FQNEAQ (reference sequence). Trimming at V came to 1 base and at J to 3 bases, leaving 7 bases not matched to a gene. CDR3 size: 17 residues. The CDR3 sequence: CASSLVGQGLTNQPQHF. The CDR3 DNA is TGTGCCAGCAGCTTAGTGGGACAGGGACTTACCAATCAGCCCCAGCATTTT.

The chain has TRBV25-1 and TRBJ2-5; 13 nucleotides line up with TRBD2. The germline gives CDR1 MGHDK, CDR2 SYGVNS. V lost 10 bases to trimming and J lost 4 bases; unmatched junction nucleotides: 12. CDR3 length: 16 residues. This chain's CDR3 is CANPGVLAGGPETQYF. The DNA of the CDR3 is TGTGCCAACCCCGGGGTACTAGCGGGAGGGCCAGAGACCCAGTACTTC.

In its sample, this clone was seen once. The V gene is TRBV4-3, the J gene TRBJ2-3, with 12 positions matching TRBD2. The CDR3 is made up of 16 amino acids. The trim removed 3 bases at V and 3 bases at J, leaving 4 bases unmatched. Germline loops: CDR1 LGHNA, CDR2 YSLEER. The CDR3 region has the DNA TGCGCCAGCAGCCAGACTAGCGGGAGTGGTACAGATACGCAGTATTTT. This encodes CASSQTSGSGTDTQYF.

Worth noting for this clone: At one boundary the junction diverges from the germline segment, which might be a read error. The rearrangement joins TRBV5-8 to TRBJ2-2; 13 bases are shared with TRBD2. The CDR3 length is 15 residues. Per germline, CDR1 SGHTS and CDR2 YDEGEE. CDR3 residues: CASRLGLAGTGELFF. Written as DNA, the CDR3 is TGTGCCAGCAGGTTGGGACTAGCGGGGACCGGGGAGCTGTTTTTT.